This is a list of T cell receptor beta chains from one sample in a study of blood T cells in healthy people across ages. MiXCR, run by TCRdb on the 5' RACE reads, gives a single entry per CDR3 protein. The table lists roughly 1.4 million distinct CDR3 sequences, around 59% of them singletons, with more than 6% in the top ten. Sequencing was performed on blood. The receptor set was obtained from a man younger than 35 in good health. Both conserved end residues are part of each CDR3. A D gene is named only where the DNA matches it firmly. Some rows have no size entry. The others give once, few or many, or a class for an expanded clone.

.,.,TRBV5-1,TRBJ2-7,CASSFEQDYEQYF,TGCGCCAGCAGCTTTGAACAGGATTACGAGCAGTACTTC
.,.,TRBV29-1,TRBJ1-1,CSGATGTEAFF,TGCAGCGGCGCTACAGGGACTGAAGCTTTCTTT
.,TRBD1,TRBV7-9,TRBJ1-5,CASSQGTGTGRLSNQPQHF,TGTGCCAGCAGCCAGGGAACCGGGACAGGGCGATTGAGCAATCAGCCCCAGCATTTT
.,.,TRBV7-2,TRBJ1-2,CASSLAIPTSGYTF,TGTGCCAGCAGCTTAGCGATCCCTACGAGTGGCTACACCTTC
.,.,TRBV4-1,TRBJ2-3,CASSQPISTDTQYF,TGCGCCAGCAGCCAACCTATTAGCACAGATACGCAGTATTTT
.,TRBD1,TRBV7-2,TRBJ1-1,CASSVQGARGTEAFF,TGTGCCAGCAGCGTACAGGGGGCGCGGGGCACTGAAGCTTTCTTT
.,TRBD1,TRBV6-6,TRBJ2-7,CASSYGTGVTEQYF,TGTGCCAGCAGCTACGGGACAGGGGTTACCGAGCAGTACTTC
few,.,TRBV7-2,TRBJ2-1,CASSLISRVSEQFF,TGTGCCAGCAGCTTAATTAGCAGGGTGAGTGAGCAGTTCTTC
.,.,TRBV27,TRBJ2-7,CASSLLGPHYEQYF,TGTGCCAGCAGTTTACTTGGGCCCCACTACGAGCAGTACTTC
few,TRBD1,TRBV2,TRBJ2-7,CASRGQPASYEQYF,TGTGCCAGCAGGGGACAGCCCGCTTCCTACGAGCAGTACTTC